This T cell receptor (beta chain) was obtained from a study (dated by TCRdb to about 2015). As for the study more broadly: Whether tumor-infiltrating Tregs in breast cancer are recruited from blood Tregs or converted in situ from other CD4+ T cell subsets was tested. Overall study outcomes, separate from this receptor: Tumor memory CD4+ T cell TCR gene usage clustered with blood and lymph node memory CD4+ cells and lymph node naive CD4+ cells. Tumor-infiltrating Treg TCR alpha and beta sequences overlapped most with tumor naive CD4+ T cells, then with blood naive CD4+ T cells. Rather than covering whole repertoires, validation in the larger cohort was restricted to a single TCR beta V-J rearrangement.

Ends trimmed: V by 5 bases, J by 4 bases; bases unmatched to a gene: 8. From its cysteine to its phenylalanine, the CDR3 spans 17 amino acids. This entry keeps only the CDR3 DNA: 51 bases, framed from base 1. Reading the germline V gene (reference sequence) gives CDR1 MNHEY and CDR2 SMNVEV. Full-length TCR variable regions were amplified by 5' RACE PCR with constant-region reverse primers, followed by semi-nested PCR with Nested Universal Primer A. Using the ReliaPrep RNA Cell Miniprep System, total RNA was extracted, and the SMARTer RACE 5'/3' Kit was then used to reverse transcribe the RNA into 5'RACE-ready cDNA. Full-length TCR alpha and beta libraries were barcoded with multiplex adaptors and sequenced on an Illumina MiSeq. The authors' pipeline ran thus. For each of nine subset-tissue groups, sequencing data from the five patients were pooled, and the groups were compared by unsupervised clustering of TCR gene usage. The Morisita-Horn index was used to calculate repertoire similarity, with shared sequences weighted by how much each contributed to each repertoire. TCRdb's own reprocessing of the public reads used fastp at Q25 and MiXCR and kept productive beta chains. A single entry per CDR3 protein holds the most common genes and DNA from its merged rows. Here the V and J calls rest on TCRdb's processing, not on the authors' analysis. The sample has 35,000 to 55,000 distinct CDR3 sequences on record, 22% of them singletons. 3.5% to 4.5% of the sample belongs to the ten largest clones.

Cells that were CD4+CD25+CD127-/low were the ones isolated as Tregs. Tregs, naive and memory CD4+ T cells from tumor, blood and ipsilateral draining lymph nodes of roughly 5 breast cancer patients underwent full-length TCR alpha and beta sequencing. Tumor tissue and lymph nodes obtained from ipsilateral axillary dissection were perfused with PBS, minced and then digested with collagenase I and hyaluronidase. Mononuclear cells from lymph nodes or roughly 54 ml of peripheral blood were isolated by Ficoll density gradient centrifugation. Sorted cell populations were confirmed by FACS to exceed 90% purity. This clonotype registers as medium-sized (0.01 to 0.1%) within its sample. Its antigen target is currently unknown. No much larger clone is present one base from it, and per-base qualities are unavailable.

The origin of this receptor is a female donor with breast cancer. The sample comprised Tregs sorted from a lymph node. The chain was built from TRBV27 and TRBJ2-3; 14 central nucleotides agree with TRBD2. Read as DNA, the sequence is TGTGCCAGCAGTGTTTTGACTAGCGGGAGGGCCGCAGATACGCAGTATTTT. This codes for CASSVLTSGRAADTQYF.